What follows are 23 T cell receptor beta chains derived from one specimen sequenced in a study of blood T cell repertoires in COVID-19. Sequencing used immunoSEQ multiplex PCR; TCRdb keeps in-frame clones, though not all of them. The data hold around 200,000 clones, with around 84% observed a single time. Sequenced: peripheral blood. The source of these receptors is a woman over 75 with acute or convalescent COVID-19.

The chain couples TRBV6-2 or TRBV6-3 to TRBJ1-2, with 9 bases aligning to TRBD1. The ends lost 5 bases at V and 4 bases at J; junction bases unmatched: 8. This CDR3 spans 15 amino acids. CDR1 and CDR2 from the germline V gene are MNHEY and SVGEGT. CDR3 coding DNA: TGTGCCAGCAGTCCCGGGGACAGGGAATTCTATGGCTACACCTTC. Its protein is CASSPGDREFYGYTF.

The chain uses TRBV12-3 or TRBV12-4 and TRBJ1-1; D gene uncertain. CDR3 length: 11 amino acids. Deletions cut 5 bases from V and 10 bases from J, with 11 bases between. The CDR3 DNA reads TGTGCCAGCAGTCTCCGGGTTGGAGCTTTCTTT. It specifies CASSLRVGAFF.

The CDR3 nucleotides are TGTGCCAGCAGTGGGCTAGCGGGTCCTAGCACAGATACGCAGTATTTT. Translating gives CASSGLAGPSTDTQYF. V is TRBV2 and J is TRBJ2-3, with 8 bases that match TRBD2. Germline V gene lookup returns CDR1 SNHLY and CDR2 FYNNEI. With V trimmed by 4 bases and J by 0 bases, 6 bases remained unmatched. The CDR3 is 16 amino acids.

This chain joins TRBV5-5 and TRBJ1-2, with 7 bases lining up with TRBD1. This CDR3 has 15 residues. Germline-derived CDR1 and CDR2 are SGHKS and YYEKEE (reference sequence). After removal of 4 bases from V and 4 bases from J, the junction contained 10 bases not matched to a gene. CDR3 protein: CASSPDQGGVYGYTF. The CDR3 DNA is TGTGCCAGCAGCCCTGACCAGGGGGGTGTCTATGGCTACACCTTC. The variable domain in full, completed from reference TRBV5-5 and TRBJ1-2, reads DAGVTQSPTHLIKTRGQQVTLRCSPISGHKSVSWYQQVLGQGPQFIFQYYEKEERGRGNFPDRFSARQFPNYSSELNVNALLLGDSALYLCASSPDQGGVYGYTFGSGTRLTVV.

The genes are TRBV6-2 or TRBV6-3 and TRBJ2-7; D unclear. V lost 6 bases and J lost 3, with 12 bases in between. This CDR3 comprises 13 residues. Germline values: CDR1 MNHEY, CDR2 SVGEGT. The CDR3 DNA sequence: TGTGCCAGCAGCCCGCCGGAGAACTACGAGCAGTACTTC. Translating it yields CASSPPENYEQYF.

This chain joins TRBV21-1 and TRBJ2-1; the table gives TRBD2 as D, unverified against the DNA. TRBV21-1 is given as a pseudogene. This CDR3 has 15 residues. The CDR3 DNA is TGTGCCAGCAGCGACGGACTAGGCCCACGGAATGAGCAGTTCTTC. It yields the protein CASSDGLGPRNEQFF.

The chain joins TRBV18 to TRBJ1-3; 7 bases are shared with TRBD1. The trim removed 3 bases at V and 0 bases at J, leaving 8 bases unmatched. The CDR3 contains 17 residues. Germline CDR1 KGHSH, CDR2 LQKENI. The CDR3 sequence is CASSPSPGQSSGNTIYF. The CDR3 coding sequence is TGTGCCAGCTCACCGAGTCCGGGACAGAGCTCTGGAAACACCATATATTTT.

This chain connects TRBV28 to TRBJ1-6; possible D gene TRBD1, 6 bases. V lost 10 bases, J lost 7 bases, and 17 bases lay in between. This CDR3 has 14 amino acids. Germline CDR1 reads MDHEN; CDR2 reads SYDVKM. Written as DNA, the CDR3 is TGTGCCATACCGGGGACATCGTGGAATTCACCCCTCCACTTT. It specifies CAIPGTSWNSPLHF.

The genes are TRBV5-1 and TRBJ2-3, with 8 bases lining up with TRBD1. The trim removed 5 bases at V and 2 bases at J, leaving 7 bases unmatched. Germline V lookup: CDR1 SGHRS, CDR2 YFSETQ. The CDR3 runs 15 residues. CDR3 in DNA: TGCGCCAGCAGTTCCGGGACAGGATCCACAGATACGCAGTATTTT. Protein: CASSSGTGSTDTQYF. The full variable domain, completed using reference TRBV5-1 and TRBJ2-3, is KAGVTQTPRYLIKTRGQQVTLSCSPISGHRSVSWYQQTPGQGLQFLFEYFSETQRNKGNFPGRFSGRQFSNSRSEMNVSTLELGDSALYLCASSSGTGSTDTQYFGPGTRLTVL.

The rearrangement uses TRBV28 and TRBJ2-1; D is undetermined. Trimming removed 5 bases from V and 0 bases from J, with 14 bases in between. Germline CDR1 MDHEN, CDR2 SYDVKM. This CDR3 is 16 amino acids long. DNA of the CDR3: TGTGCCAGCAGTCCACCAACAGTTTCCTCCTACAATGAGCAGTTCTTC. It yields the protein CASSPPTVSSYNEQFF.

The chain uses TRBV6-6 and TRBJ1-5; tentatively, D is TRBD1 (6 bases). Germline assignment: CDR1 MNHNY and CDR2 SVGAGI (reference sequence). The CDR3 totals 15 residues. Trimming removed 6 bases at V and 3 bases at J, with 15 bases between. DNA for the CDR3: TGTGCCAGCAGACTCCAGGGGAGTAACAATCAGCCCCAGCATTTT. It codes for CASRLQGSNNQPQHF.

This clone was detected only once. The V gene is TRBV5-1, the J gene TRBJ1-3; 7 positions agree with TRBD1. V lost 3 bases to trimming and J lost 6 bases; unmatched junction nucleotides: 6. The germline V gene encodes CDR1 SGHRS and CDR2 YFSETQ. The CDR3 has 14 residues. CDR3 coding DNA: TGCGCCAGCAGCTCGACAGGGCCCGAAAACACCATATATTTT. It is translated as CASSSTGPENTIYF.

The chain has TRBV5-1 and TRBJ1-1; D remains unclear. V gave up 4 bases and J gave up 6 bases, with 13 bases separating them. The CDR3 spans 13 residues. The germline V gene encodes CDR1 SGHRS and CDR2 YFSETQ. CDR3 protein: CASSLGPTPEAFF. As DNA, the CDR3 is TGCGCCAGCAGCCTGGGTCCAACTCCTGAAGCTTTCTTT.

The rearrangement joins TRBV27 to TRBJ2-3, with D possibly matching TRBD1 (5 bases). CDR3 length: 16 amino acids. Looked up from germline, CDR1 is MNHEY and CDR2 is SMNVEV (reference sequence). V was trimmed by 6 bases and J by 4 bases, leaving 20 bases between them. Here the CDR3 reads CASSPAGWRVADTQYF. In nucleotides, the CDR3 is TGTGCCAGCAGCCCGGCAGGGTGGCGTGTAGCAGATACGCAGTATTTT.

The rearrangement joins TRBV7-2 to TRBJ2-1; 10 nucleotides line up with TRBD2. The CDR3 sequence is 15 residues long. Germline CDR1 is SGHTA and CDR2 is FQGNSA. The trim removed 5 bases at V and 5 bases at J, leaving 6 bases unmatched. CDR3 nucleotide sequence: TGTGCCAGCAGCCCCCCCAGCGGGAGGGACAATGAGCAGTTCTTC. Protein product: CASSPPSGRDNEQFF. The complete variable domain, with remaining parts taken from reference TRBV7-2 and TRBJ2-1, reads GAGVSQSPSNKVTEKGKDVELRCDPISGHTALYWYRQSLGQGLEFLIYFQGNSAPDKSGLPSDRFSAERTGGSVSTLTIQRTQQEDSAVYLCASSPPSGRDNEQFFGPGTRLTVL.

This clone came up once. V usage is TRBV7-2 and J usage is TRBJ1-6, with TRBD1 matching 7 bases. Trimming took 6 bases from V and 5 from J; bases not matched to a gene: 4. CDR1 SGHTA and CDR2 FQGNSA come from the germline V gene. CDR3 length equals 14 residues. CDR3 amino acids: CASRSGQHNSPLHF. The DNA of the CDR3 is TGTGCCAGCAGGTCGGGACAGCATAATTCACCCCTCCACTTT.

CDR3 sequence (DNA): TGTGCCATCAGTGAGTCGGGACTAGCGGAGAACACGCAGTATTTT. Protein: CAISESGLAENTQYF. This rearrangement joins TRBV10-3 to TRBJ2-3, with 11 positions matching TRBD2. Trimming cost V 0 bases and J 9 bases; bases outside gene matches: 5. Germline V lookup: CDR1 ENHRY, CDR2 SYGVKD. This CDR3 region has 15 residues.

The chain combines TRBV6-2 or TRBV6-3 with TRBJ2-1; 12 positions agree with TRBD1. J was trimmed by 6 bases and V by 2 bases; bases with no gene match: 5. CDR1 is MNHEY, CDR2 SVGEGT, per germline. The CDR3 spans 16 residues. The CDR3 nucleotides read TGTGCCAGCAGTTACGCCGGGACAGGGGGCTTCAATGAGCAGTTCTTC. It yields the protein CASSYAGTGGFNEQFF.

The chain has TRBV29-1 and TRBJ2-1; the match to TRBD2 covers 11 bases. Germline CDR1 reads SQVTM; CDR2 reads ANQGSEA. The V and J ends lost 2 bases and 8 bases, in that order; junction bases with no gene match: 2. The CDR3 spans 13 residues. The CDR3 region is CSVELLAGDEQFF. DNA for the CDR3: TGCAGCGTTGAATTACTAGCGGGAGATGAGCAGTTCTTC.

This clone has ten or more counts. V is TRBV30 and J is TRBJ2-4; 7 nucleotides line up with TRBD1. This CDR3 spans 14 amino acids. The junction had 6 bases not matched to a gene; V was cut back by 1 base and J by 6 bases. Germline V lookup: CDR1 GTSNPN, CDR2 SVGIG (reference sequence). CDR3 residues: CAWSATGQRNIQYF. The CDR3 DNA follows: TGTGCCTGGAGTGCGACGGGACAGAGAAACATTCAGTACTTC.

The V call is TRBV28, the J call TRBJ1-1; maybe TRBD1 (5 bases). The CDR3 loop spans 12 amino acids. CDR1 and CDR2 (germline): MDHEN, SYDVKM. V was shortened by 8 bases and J by 5 bases, with 12 bases between the two germline ends. CDR3 DNA: TGTGCCAGCCGGGGGGGTTTAACTGAAGCTTTCTTT. Encoded protein: CASRGGLTEAFF.

The rearrangement links TRBV7-2 to TRBJ2-1; 9 nucleotides align to TRBD2. V was clipped by 1 base and J by 6 bases; unmatched bases: 10. Germline lookup yields CDR1 SGHTA and CDR2 FQGNSA. The CDR3 covers 17 residues. The CDR3 DNA follows: TGTGCCAGCAGCTTAGTAGTAGGCGGGAGGGGTGTCAATGAGCAGTTCTTC. Its translation is CASSLVVGGRGVNEQFF.

J is TRBJ1-1 and V is TRBV27; D is unclear. V lost 4 bases and J lost 6, with 12 bases in between. CDR1 and CDR2 from the germline V gene are MNHEY and SMNVEV (reference sequence). This CDR3 contains 13 residues. CDR3 DNA: TGTGCCAGCAGTTCGCGGGCCGGTTCTGAAGCTTTCTTT. It yields the protein CASSSRAGSEAFF.